This TCR beta chain was obtained from a study of cytomegalovirus exposure and HLA in healthy donors. The germline V and J ends were trimmed by 4 bases and 4 bases, with 16 bases remaining between them. CDR3 size: 15 residues. CDR1 LGHNA and CDR2 YNFKEQ come from the germline V gene. The primer mix had 60 Vbeta and 13 Jbeta primers. The assay was immunoSEQ multiplex PCR, and TCRdb's table has in-frame clones only and misses some. The sample yields around 140,000 clones, approximately 61% seen once. The sample was PBMCs. The clonotype comes from a middle-aged woman in good health and CMV-seronegative. The chain links TRBV4-2 to TRBJ1-1; D unclear. In DNA, the CDR3 is TGTGCCAGCAGCCCGACACTTGAGGGAGCCACTGAAGCTTTCTTT. Amino acids: CASSPTLEGATEAFF.